These 5 T cell receptor beta chains share one sample of origin, sequenced in a study of OX40 agonist ivuxolimab in advanced cancers. Assay used: immunoSEQ multiplex PCR; TCRdb lists only in-frame clones, some missing. The data contain 99,000 or so clones, around 94% of them singletons. This specimen consisted of CD4+ or CD8+ T cells sorted from blood, obtained in a trial of the OX40 agonist ivuxolimab. These receptors were taken from an adult with an advanced solid tumor such as melanoma, head and neck, liver or kidney cancer.

The V gene is TRBV19, the J gene TRBJ1-5, with a weak D call TRBD1 (6 bases). In germline, CDR1 is LNHDA, CDR2 SQIVND (reference sequence). Between the trimmed V and J ends, which lost 5 bases and 6 bases, there was a span of 17 bases. The CDR3 contains 15 residues. The CDR3 is CASSASRGRGQPQHF. CDR3 coding DNA: TGTGCCAGTAGTGCCAGCAGGGGCCGAGGTCAGCCCCAGCATTTT.

The gene calls are TRBV7-6 and TRBJ2-6, with no clear D. Looked up from germline, CDR1 is SGHVS and CDR2 is FNYEAQ. This CDR3 is 14 amino acids long. Trimming left V 1 base short and J 2 bases short, with 3 bases between. The CDR3 nucleotides read TGTGCCAGCAGCTTAGTACCTGGGGCCAACGTCCTGACTTTC. Encoded protein: CASSLVPGANVLTF.

This chain uses TRBV28 with TRBJ2-1, with D perhaps TRBD2 (6 bases). Germline-derived CDR1 and CDR2 are MDHEN and SYDVKM. The CDR3 consists of 16 residues. Trimming pared 2 bases from V and 2 bases from J, leaving 13 bases between. The CDR3 DNA follows: TGTGCCAGCAGTTTAGTAGGGCTAGCGCCCTACAATGAGCAGTTCTTC. Amino acid sequence: CASSLVGLAPYNEQFF.

The chain couples TRBV15 to TRBJ1-1, with 9 bases aligning to TRBD1. V was clipped by 5 bases and J by 4 bases; unmatched bases: 8. CDR1 is LNHNV and CDR2 is YYDKDF in the germline V gene (reference sequence). The CDR3 length is 15 residues. This CDR3 reads CATSPTDRGFTEAFF. The CDR3 DNA sequence: TGTGCCACCAGCCCTACGGACAGGGGATTCACTGAAGCTTTCTTT.

The chain employs TRBV7-8 and TRBJ2-7, with D unresolved. This CDR3 region has 15 residues. Germline assignment: CDR1 SGHVS and CDR2 FQNEAQ. The V end was cut by 3 bases, the J end by 0 bases, with 12 bases between. CDR3 DNA sequence: TGTGCCAGCAGCTTGAGTCTGCAGGACTCCTACGAGCAGTACTTC. Translated: CASSLSLQDSYEQYF.